The 15 T cell receptor beta chains below come from one sample, sequenced in a study of read filtering for tumor transcriptome and immune sequencing. Molecular barcoded adaptors covering alpha/delta and beta/gamma chains were used on 400 ng RNA. TCRdb re-analysed the reads in MiXCR, keeping a single row per CDR3 protein. This table has roughly 130,000 distinct CDR3 sequences, 10% to 15% appearing once. Sequences were obtained from a population of CD138-negative cells sorted from bone marrow. These receptors were collected from a donor at least 40 years old with multiple myeloma.

A word on this clonotype: The CDR3 does not end in the conserved phenylalanine or tryptophan, so this is likely a read error. The V and J genes are TRBV5-1 and TRBJ2-3; perhaps TRBD2 as D (5 bases). Germline V CDR1 and CDR2: SGHRS, YFSETQ. Deletions cut 5 bases from V and 3 bases from J, with 10 bases between. CDR3 length: 13 residues. CDR3 sequence reads: CASSNGRTDTQYI. CDR3 sequence (DNA): TGCGCCAGCAGTAATGGGAGAACAGATACGCAGTATATT.

This clonotype has at least ten counts. The J gene is TRBJ2-2, the V gene TRBV5-1; unclear D gene. The CDR3 loop spans 15 amino acids. Germline lookup yields CDR1 SGHRS and CDR2 YFSETQ. Deletions cut 7 bases from V and 0 bases from J, with 13 bases between. The CDR3 loop is CASGASGANTGELFF. In nucleotides, the CDR3 is TGCGCCAGCGGAGCCTCGGGTGCGAACACCGGGGAGCTGTTTTTT.

This clonotype was counted many times. V gene TRBV29-1 combines with J gene TRBJ2-3; D uncertain. This CDR3 comprises 15 residues. CDR1 is SQVTM and CDR2 is ANQGSEA in the germline V gene. V was cut by 4 bases and J by 0 bases, with 14 bases left in between. Here the CDR3 DNA reads TGCAGCGTTGTCGGTCAGGCAGTTAGCACAGATACGCAGTATTTT. The encoded protein is CSVVGQAVSTDTQYF.

Here the CDR3 reads CAISESGLAGSGDTQYF. The CDR3 DNA sequence: TGTGCCATCAGTGAGTCGGGACTAGCGGGATCGGGAGATACGCAGTATTTT. The chain combines TRBV10-3 with TRBJ2-3; 13 nucleotides align to TRBD2. Trimming cost V 0 bases and J 5 bases; bases outside gene matches: 5. CDR3 length: 17 amino acids. Germline-derived CDR1 and CDR2 are ENHRY and SYGVKD.

This clonotype was found many times. This chain connects TRBV27 to TRBJ2-3, with D unclear. Germline V gives CDR1 MNHEY, CDR2 SMNVEV (reference sequence). V gave up 0 bases and J gave up 2 bases, with 6 bases separating them. The CDR3 is made up of 14 amino acids. CDR3 sequence: CASSLSLHTDTQYF. The CDR3 region has the DNA TGTGCCAGCAGTTTATCGCTCCACACAGATACGCAGTATTTT.

The table lists this clonotype with many counts. The chain couples TRBV28 to TRBJ2-3; TRBD2 might be the D (6 bases). This CDR3 has 14 amino acids. V lost 3 bases to trimming and J lost 0 bases, with 7 bases between them. The germline V gene encodes CDR1 MDHEN and CDR2 SYDVKM. This CDR3 reads CASSFRGSTDTQYF. The CDR3 DNA sequence: TGTGCCAGCAGTTTTCGGGGGAGCACAGATACGCAGTATTTT.

To note about this clonotype: Since a much larger clone is just one base distant, this may be a read error. The rearrangement uses TRBV6-5 and TRBJ1-2, with 10 bases identical to TRBD1. Germline CDR1 MNHEY, CDR2 SVGAGI. The J segment lost 8 bases and the V segment lost 0 bases, leaving 3 bases of the junction unmatched. CDR3 length: 14 amino acids. Written as DNA, the CDR3 is TGTGCCAGCAGTTACTCTGACAGGGGGCAAGGCTACACCTTC. Its translation: CASSYSDRGQGYTF.

The chain links TRBV10-3 to TRBJ2-5, with D possibly being TRBD1 (7 bases). The CDR3 extends over 16 amino acids. CDR1 is ENHRY, CDR2 SYGVKD, per germline. The V and J ends lost 0 bases and 4 bases respectively, with 15 bases between them. The CDR3 reads CAISESQGGVTETQYF. CDR3 DNA: TGTGCCATCAGTGAGTCTCAGGGGGGAGTTACAGAGACCCAGTACTTC.

About this clonotype itself: Since a much larger clone is just one base distant, this may be a read error. The genes are TRBV20-1 and TRBJ2-7; 7 bases line up with TRBD1. The CDR3 consists of 13 residues. Germline CDR1 reads DFQATT; CDR2 reads SNEGSKA (reference sequence). With 2 bases clipped from V and 4 bases from J, the junction kept 5 bases outside the gene matches. The CDR3 loop reads CSARRYRGYEQYF. CDR3 DNA: TGCAGTGCTAGACGGTACAGGGGTTACGAGCAGTACTTC.

In this sample, this clonotype turned up many times. The rearrangement links TRBV4-1 to TRBJ1-6; TRBD1 matches 11 bases. The germline gives CDR1 MGHRA, CDR2 YSYEKL. The CDR3 contains 17 residues. V lost 3 bases to trimming and J lost 6 bases; unmatched junction nucleotides: 7. The CDR3, as DNA: TGCGCCAGCAGCCAGGACAGGGGGCGAAGCTCTAATTCACCCCTCCACTTT. This encodes CASSQDRGRSSNSPLHF.

The table lists this clonotype with a few counts. The junction departs from germline at one end; a sequencing error may be responsible. The J gene is TRBJ1-1, the V gene TRBV7-9; D uncertain. Germline CDR1 is SEHNR and CDR2 is FQNEAQ (reference sequence). This CDR3 is built from 15 residues. The CDR3 DNA reads TGTGCCAGCAGCTTAAGAGACGCTATGAACACTGAGGCTTTCTTT. Translation gives CASSLRDAMNTEAFF.

V and J are TRBV7-3 and TRBJ2-5; 7 bases match TRBD2. Germline V gene data show CDR1 as SGHTA and CDR2 as FQGTGA. V lost 2 bases and J lost 5; bases outside the gene matches: 5. CDR3 length equals 14 residues. Here the CDR3 reads CASSLGGSWETQYF. CDR3 DNA: TGTGCCAGCAGCTTAGGCGGGAGCTGGGAGACCCAGTACTTC.

This clonotype was detected a few times. A much larger clone differs by one base, so this may be a read error. The chain recombines TRBV7-2 with TRBJ2-1, with 8 bases that match TRBD2. V was pared by 6 bases and J by 10 bases, with 14 bases of the junction left unmatched. This CDR3 contains 15 residues. CDR1 is SGHTA and CDR2 is FQGNSA in the germline V gene. This CDR3 reads CASRPPGLVGQEQFF. CDR3 coding DNA: TGTGCCAGCAGGCCACCGGGACTAGTGGGGCAGGAGCAGTTCTTC.

This clonotype was counted many times. V gene TRBV9 combines with J gene TRBJ2-3, with TRBD2 identical over 9 bases. The germline CDR1 and CDR2 sequences are SGDLS and YYNGEE. This CDR3 is 16 amino acids long. The junction had 10 bases not matched to a gene; V was cut back by 0 bases and J by 8 bases. CDR3 amino acids: CASSVELREGRGTQYF. Written as DNA, the CDR3 is TGTGCCAGCAGCGTAGAATTGCGGGAGGGCCGAGGTACGCAGTATTTT. Full variable domain (missing parts from reference TRBV9 and TRBJ2-3): DSGVTQTPKHLITATGQRVTLRCSPRSGDLSVYWYQQSLDQGLQFLIQYYNGEERAKGNILERFSAQQFPDLHSELNLSSLELGDSALYFCASSVELREGRGTQYFGPGTRLTVL.

This clonotype was picked up many times. This chain joins TRBV29-1 and TRBJ2-7; D is unclear. The V end was cut by 6 bases, the J end by 5 bases, with 11 bases between. The CDR3 has 11 amino acids. Germline V gene data show CDR1 as SQVTM and CDR2 as ANQGSEA. Here the CDR3 DNA reads TGCAGCGTCAGACTTGGCCACGAGCAGTACTTC. Translated, it gives CSVRLGHEQYF.